The clone carrying this TCR beta chain was observed a handful of times. The sample belongs to a study of blood T cell repertoires in COVID-19. The assay was immunoSEQ multiplex PCR, and TCRdb's table has in-frame clones only and misses some. The sample holds fewer than 60,000 clones; about 85% are singletons and the top ten take around 9.1%. The sequence derives from a human donor with acute or convalescent COVID-19. The donor label of this sample is uncertain. Sequencing was carried out using peripheral blood.

The CDR3 nucleotides read TGTGCCAGCAGTGAGCAGGGCAGGGGGAGCAATCAGCCCCAGCATTTT. This codes for CASSEQGRGSNQPQHF. V usage is TRBV2 and J usage is TRBJ1-5; 7 bases align to TRBD1. The CDR3 sequence is 16 residues long. Trimming took 3 bases from V and 1 from J; bases not matched to a gene: 6. Germline loops: CDR1 SNHLY, CDR2 FYNNEI. Supplemented by reference TRBV2 and TRBJ1-5, the full variable domain reads EPEVTQTPSHQVTQMGQEVILRCVPISNHLYFYWYRQILGQKVEFLVSFYNNEISEKSEIFDDQFSVERPDGSNFTLKIRSTKLEDSAMYFCASSEQGRGSNQPQHFGDGTRLSIL.